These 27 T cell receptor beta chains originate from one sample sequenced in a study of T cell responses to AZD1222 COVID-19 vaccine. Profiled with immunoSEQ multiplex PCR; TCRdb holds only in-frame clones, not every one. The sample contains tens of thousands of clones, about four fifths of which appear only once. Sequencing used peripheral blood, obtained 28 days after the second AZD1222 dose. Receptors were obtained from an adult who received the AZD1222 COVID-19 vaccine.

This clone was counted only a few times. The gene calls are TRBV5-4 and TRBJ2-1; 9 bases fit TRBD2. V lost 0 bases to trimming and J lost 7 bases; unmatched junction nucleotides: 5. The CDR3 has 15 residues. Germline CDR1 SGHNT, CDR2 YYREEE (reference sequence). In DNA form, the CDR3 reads TGTGCCAGCAGCTTGGTAGCGGGAGAACATAATGAGCAGTTCTTC. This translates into CASSLVAGEHNEQFF. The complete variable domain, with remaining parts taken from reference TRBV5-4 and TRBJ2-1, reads ETGVTQSPTHLIKTRGQQVTLRCSSQSGHNTVSWYQQALGQGPQFIFQYYREEENGRGNFPPRFSGLQFPNYSSELNVNALELDDSALYLCASSLVAGEHNEQFFGPGTRLTVL.

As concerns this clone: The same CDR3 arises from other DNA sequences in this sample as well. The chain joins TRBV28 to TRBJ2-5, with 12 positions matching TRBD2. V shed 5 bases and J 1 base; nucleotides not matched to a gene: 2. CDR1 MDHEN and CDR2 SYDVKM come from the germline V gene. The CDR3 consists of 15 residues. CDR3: CASSGLAGFQETQYF. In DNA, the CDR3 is TGTGCCAGCAGTGGACTAGCGGGGTTCCAAGAGACCCAGTACTTC.

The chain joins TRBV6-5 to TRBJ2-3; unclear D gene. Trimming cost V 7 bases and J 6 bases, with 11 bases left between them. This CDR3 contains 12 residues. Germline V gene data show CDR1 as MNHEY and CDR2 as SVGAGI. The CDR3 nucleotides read TGTGCCAGCACCCTAGGGTGGGATACGCAGTATTTT. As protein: CASTLGWDTQYF.

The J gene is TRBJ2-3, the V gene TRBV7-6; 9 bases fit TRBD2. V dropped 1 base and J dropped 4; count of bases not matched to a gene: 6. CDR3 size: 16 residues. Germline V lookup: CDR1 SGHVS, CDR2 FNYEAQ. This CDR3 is CASSLGAGGPSDTQYF. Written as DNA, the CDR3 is TGTGCCAGCAGCTTAGGGGCGGGAGGGCCGTCAGATACGCAGTATTTT.

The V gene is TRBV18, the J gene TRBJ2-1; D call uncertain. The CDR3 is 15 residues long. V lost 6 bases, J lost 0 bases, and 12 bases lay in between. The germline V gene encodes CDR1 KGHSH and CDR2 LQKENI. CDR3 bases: TGTGCCAGCTCCCCGGGCAGAAGCTCCTACAATGAGCAGTTCTTC. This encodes CASSPGRSSYNEQFF.

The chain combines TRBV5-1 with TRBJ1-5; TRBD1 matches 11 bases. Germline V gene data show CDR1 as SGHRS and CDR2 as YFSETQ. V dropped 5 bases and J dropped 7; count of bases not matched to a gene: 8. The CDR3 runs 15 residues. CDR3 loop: CASSSGQGAGQPQHF. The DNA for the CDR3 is TGCGCCAGCAGTTCCGGACAGGGGGCCGGCCAGCCCCAGCATTTT.

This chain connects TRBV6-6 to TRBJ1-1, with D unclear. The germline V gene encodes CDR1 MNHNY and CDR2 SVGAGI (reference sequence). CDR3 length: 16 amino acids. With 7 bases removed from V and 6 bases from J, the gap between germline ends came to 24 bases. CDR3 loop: CASNGGAALKDAEAFF. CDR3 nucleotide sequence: TGTGCCAGCAACGGCGGCGCGGCGTTGAAGGACGCTGAAGCTTTCTTT.

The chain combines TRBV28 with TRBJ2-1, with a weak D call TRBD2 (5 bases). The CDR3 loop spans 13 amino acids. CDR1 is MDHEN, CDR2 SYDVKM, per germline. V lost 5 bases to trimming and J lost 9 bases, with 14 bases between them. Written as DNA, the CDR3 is TGTGCCAGCAGTCCCCAGTTTGCGGGTGAGCAGTTCTTC. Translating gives CASSPQFAGEQFF. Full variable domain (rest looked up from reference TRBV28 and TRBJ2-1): DVKVTQSSRYLVKRTGEKVFLECVQDMDHENMFWYRQDPGLGLRLIYFSYDVKMKEKGDIPEGYSVSREKKERFSLILESASTNQTSMYLCASSPQFAGEQFFGPGTRLTVL.

As DNA, the CDR3 is TGTGCCAGCAGCGCGGGAGGGGTCGTCTACGAGCAGTACTTC. The encoded protein is CASSAGGVVYEQYF. V usage is TRBV7-9 and J usage is TRBJ2-7, with 9 bases matching TRBD2. Trimming at V came to 5 bases and at J to 3 bases, leaving 5 bases not matched to a gene. CDR1 is SEHNR and CDR2 is FQNEAQ in the germline V gene (reference sequence). The length of the CDR3 is 14 residues. The full variable domain, in which reference TRBV7-9 and TRBJ2-7 provide the parts outside the CDR3, is DTGVSQNPRHKITKRGQNVTFRCDPISEHNRLYWYRQTLGQGPEFLTYFQNEAQLEKSRLLSDRFSAERPKGSFSTLEIQRTEQGDSAMYLCASSAGGVVYEQYFGPGTRLTVT.

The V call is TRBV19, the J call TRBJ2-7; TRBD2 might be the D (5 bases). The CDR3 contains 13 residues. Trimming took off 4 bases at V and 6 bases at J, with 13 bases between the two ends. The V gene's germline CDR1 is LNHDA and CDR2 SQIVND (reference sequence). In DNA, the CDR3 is TGTGCCAGTAGTAGCGTACGGGGTAGCGAGCAGTACTTC. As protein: CASSSVRGSEQYF.

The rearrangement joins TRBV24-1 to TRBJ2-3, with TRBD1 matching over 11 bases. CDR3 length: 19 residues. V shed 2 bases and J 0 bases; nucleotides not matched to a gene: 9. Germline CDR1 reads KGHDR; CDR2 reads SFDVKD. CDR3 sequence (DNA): TGTGCCACCAGTGATTATGGGACAGGGGGAATAACTAGCACAGATACGCAGTATTTT. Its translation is CATSDYGTGGITSTDTQYF.

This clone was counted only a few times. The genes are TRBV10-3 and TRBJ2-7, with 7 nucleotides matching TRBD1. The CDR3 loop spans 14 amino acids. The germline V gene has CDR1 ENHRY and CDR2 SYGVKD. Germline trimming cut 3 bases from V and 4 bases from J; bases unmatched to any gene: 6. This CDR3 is CAISERGGGYEQYF. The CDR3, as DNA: TGTGCCATCAGTGAACGAGGGGGCGGGTACGAGCAGTACTTC.

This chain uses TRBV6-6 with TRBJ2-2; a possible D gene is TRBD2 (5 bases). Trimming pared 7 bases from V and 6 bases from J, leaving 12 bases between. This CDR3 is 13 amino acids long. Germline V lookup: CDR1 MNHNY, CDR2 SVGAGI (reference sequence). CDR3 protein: CASTSEGAGELFF. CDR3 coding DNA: TGTGCCAGCACCTCCGAGGGCGCCGGGGAGCTGTTTTTT.

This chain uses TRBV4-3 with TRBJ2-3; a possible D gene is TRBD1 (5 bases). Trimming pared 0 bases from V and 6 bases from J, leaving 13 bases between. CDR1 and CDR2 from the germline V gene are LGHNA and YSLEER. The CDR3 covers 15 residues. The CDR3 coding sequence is TGCGCCAGCAGCCAAGAAGTCCAGGGTACCGATACGCAGTATTTT. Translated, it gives CASSQEVQGTDTQYF.

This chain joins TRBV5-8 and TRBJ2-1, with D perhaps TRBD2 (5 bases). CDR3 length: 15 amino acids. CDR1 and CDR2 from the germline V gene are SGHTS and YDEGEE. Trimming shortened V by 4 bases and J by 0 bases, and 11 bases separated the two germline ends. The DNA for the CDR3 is TGTGCCAGCAGCGGTGGACTCAGCTCCTACAATGAGCAGTTCTTC. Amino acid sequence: CASSGGLSSYNEQFF.

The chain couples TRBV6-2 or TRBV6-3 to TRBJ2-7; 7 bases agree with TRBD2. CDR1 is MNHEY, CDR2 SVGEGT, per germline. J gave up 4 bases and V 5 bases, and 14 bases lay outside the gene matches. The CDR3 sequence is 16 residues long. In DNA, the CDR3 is TGTGCCAGCAGTCCCTCTCGCCTAGCGGTAATTTACGAGCAGTACTTC. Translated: CASSPSRLAVIYEQYF.

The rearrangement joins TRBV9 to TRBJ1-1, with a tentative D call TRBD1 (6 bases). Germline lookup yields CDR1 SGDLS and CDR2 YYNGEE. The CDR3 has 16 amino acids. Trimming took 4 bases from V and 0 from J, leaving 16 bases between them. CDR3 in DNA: TGTGCCAGCAGCCATCTCCTAGGACAGTTGAACACTGAAGCTTTCTTT. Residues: CASSHLLGQLNTEAFF.

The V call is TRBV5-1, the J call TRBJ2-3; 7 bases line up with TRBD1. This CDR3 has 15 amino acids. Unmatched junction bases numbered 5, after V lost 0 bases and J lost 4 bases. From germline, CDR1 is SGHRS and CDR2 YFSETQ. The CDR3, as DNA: TGCGCCAGCAGCTTGGCCCTAGGGGGCTCAGATACGCAGTATTTT. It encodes CASSLALGGSDTQYF.

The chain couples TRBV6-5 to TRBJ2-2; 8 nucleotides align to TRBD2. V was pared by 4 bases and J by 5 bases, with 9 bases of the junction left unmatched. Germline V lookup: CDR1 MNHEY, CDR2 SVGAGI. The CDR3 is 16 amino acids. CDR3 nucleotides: TGTGCCAGCAGTTCCGGGGTAGCGGGAAGGACCGGGGAGCTGTTTTTT. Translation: CASSSGVAGRTGELFF.

CDR3 in amino acids: CASSQDPSGRSTDTQYF. For the CDR3, the DNA is TGTGCCAGCAGCCAAGATCCTAGCGGGAGGAGCACAGATACGCAGTATTTT. V and J are TRBV4-2 and TRBJ2-3; 11 bases are a match to TRBD2. The CDR3 runs 17 residues. V lost 0 bases to trimming and J lost 0 bases; unmatched junction nucleotides: 2. In germline, CDR1 is LGHNA, CDR2 YNFKEQ.

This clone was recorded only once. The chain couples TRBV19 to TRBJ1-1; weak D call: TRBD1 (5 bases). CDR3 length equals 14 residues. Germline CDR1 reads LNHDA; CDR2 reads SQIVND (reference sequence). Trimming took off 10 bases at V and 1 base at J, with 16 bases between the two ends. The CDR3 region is CAIRWGRRNTEAFF. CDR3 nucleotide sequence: TGTGCCATCCGGTGGGGGAGACGGAACACTGAAGCTTTCTTT.

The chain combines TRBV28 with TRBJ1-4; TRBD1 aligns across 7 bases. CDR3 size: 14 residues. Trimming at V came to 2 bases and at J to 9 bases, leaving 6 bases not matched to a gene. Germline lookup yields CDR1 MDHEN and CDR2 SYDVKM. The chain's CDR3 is CASSLIGTAKKLFF. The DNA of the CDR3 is TGTGCCAGCAGTTTAATAGGGACAGCAAAAAAACTGTTTTTT.

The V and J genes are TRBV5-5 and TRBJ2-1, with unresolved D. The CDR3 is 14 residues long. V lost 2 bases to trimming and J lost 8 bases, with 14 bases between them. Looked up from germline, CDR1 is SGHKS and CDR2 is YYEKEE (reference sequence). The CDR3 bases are TGTGCCAGCAGCTTAGACTCGGGTTTAGATGAGCAGTTCTTC. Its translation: CASSLDSGLDEQFF. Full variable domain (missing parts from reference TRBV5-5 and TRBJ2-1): DAGVTQSPTHLIKTRGQQVTLRCSPISGHKSVSWYQQVLGQGPQFIFQYYEKEERGRGNFPDRFSARQFPNYSSELNVNALLLGDSALYLCASSLDSGLDEQFFGPGTRLTVL.

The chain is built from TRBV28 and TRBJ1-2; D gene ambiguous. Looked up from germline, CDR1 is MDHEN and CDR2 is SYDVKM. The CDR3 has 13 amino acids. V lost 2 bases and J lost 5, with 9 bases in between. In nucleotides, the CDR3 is TGTGCCAGCAGTTTAGTCGGGGTATATGGCTACACCTTC. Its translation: CASSLVGVYGYTF.

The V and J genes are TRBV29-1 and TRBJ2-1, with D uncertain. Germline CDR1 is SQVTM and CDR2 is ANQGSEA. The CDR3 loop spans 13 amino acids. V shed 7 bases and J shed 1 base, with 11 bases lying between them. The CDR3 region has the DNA TGCAGCGCACTTGCTTGGTCCTACAATGAGCAGTTCTTC. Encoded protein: CSALAWSYNEQFF.

The CDR3 spells CASSLAGQGVTEQYF. The DNA of the CDR3 is TGCGCCAGCAGCTTGGCAGGACAGGGAGTAACCGAGCAGTACTTC. This chain joins TRBV5-1 and TRBJ2-7, with 8 bases lining up with TRBD1. The CDR3 extends over 15 amino acids. The junction had 8 bases not matched to a gene; V was cut back by 0 bases and J by 6 bases. Germline-derived CDR1 and CDR2 are SGHRS and YFSETQ.

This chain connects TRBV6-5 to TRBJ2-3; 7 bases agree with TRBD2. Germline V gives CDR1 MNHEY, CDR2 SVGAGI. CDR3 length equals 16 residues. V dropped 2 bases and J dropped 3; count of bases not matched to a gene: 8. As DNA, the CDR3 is TGTGCCAGCAGTTACAGACTGGGGGGGGAAACAGATACGCAGTATTTT. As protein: CASSYRLGGETDTQYF.